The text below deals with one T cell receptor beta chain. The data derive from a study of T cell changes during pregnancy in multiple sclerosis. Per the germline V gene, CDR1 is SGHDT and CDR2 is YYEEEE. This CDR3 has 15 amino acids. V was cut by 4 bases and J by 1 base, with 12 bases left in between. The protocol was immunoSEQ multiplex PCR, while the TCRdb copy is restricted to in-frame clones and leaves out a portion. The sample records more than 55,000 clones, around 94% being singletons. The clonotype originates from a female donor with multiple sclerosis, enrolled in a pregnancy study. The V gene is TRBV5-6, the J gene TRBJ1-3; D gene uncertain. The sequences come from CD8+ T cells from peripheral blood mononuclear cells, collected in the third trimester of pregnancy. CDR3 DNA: TGTGCCAGCAGCACTCCCGTATTATCTGGAAACACCATATATTTT. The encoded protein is CASSTPVLSGNTIYF.